This passage covers 8 T cell receptor beta chains from one sample sequenced in a study of T cell repertoires in MIS-A myocarditis (dated by TCRdb to the early 2020s). The method behind the library was the immunoSEQ multiplex PCR assay. TCRdb re-hosts the immuneACCESS table, in-frame sequences only. Its copies lack some clones; in the studies checked, an unresolved V gene accounts for under half of them, and the cause for the rest is not known. Counted in this sample were around 6,000 clones; just under 80% of them appeared once. The ten largest clones take up 64% of the sample. Input material: interventricular septum heart tissue obtained at autopsy. According to the study, the label for this sample's cell subset or site signals: cardiac tissue sample (left or right ventricle, interventricular septum, or pericardium). These receptors were taken from a man younger than 35 with fulminant myocarditis from multisystem inflammatory syndrome in adults (MIS-A) after COVID-19.

The chain carries TRBV6-2 or TRBV6-3 and TRBJ2-1, with D hard to call. The CDR3 totals 17 residues. From germline, CDR1 is MNHEY and CDR2 SVGEGT. V shed 6 bases and J shed 4 bases, with 22 bases lying between them. As DNA, the CDR3 is TGTGCCAGCAGGCCTAGGCCTGGGCTCCGTGAATACAATGAGCAGTTCTTC. Amino acid sequence: CASRPRPGLREYNEQFF.

This sequence joins TRBV5-1 and TRBJ2-3; D call uncertain. This CDR3 is built from 16 residues. Trimming took 1 base from V and 3 from J, leaving 15 bases between them. Per germline, CDR1 SGHRS and CDR2 YFSETQ. The DNA for the CDR3 is TGCGCCAGCAGCTTGAATGGTTTCTCCAGAACAGATACGCAGTATTTT. Encoded protein: CASSLNGFSRTDTQYF.

This rearrangement joins TRBV28 to TRBJ2-1; the match to TRBD1 covers 10 bases. The V segment lost 6 bases and the J segment 8 bases; nucleotides outside the gene matches: 13. This CDR3 is 16 amino acids long. Germline V lookup: CDR1 MDHEN, CDR2 SYDVKM. DNA of the CDR3: TGTGCCAGCAGCCGGAACCGGGACAGGGGTTTATATGAGCAGTTCTTC. Translation gives CASSRNRDRGLYEQFF.

V and J are TRBV4-2 and TRBJ2-7, with unresolved D. The CDR3 has 16 amino acids. Germline loops: CDR1 LGHNA, CDR2 YNFKEQ. The V gene lost 1 base and the J gene lost 2 bases, with 15 bases spanning the gap. This chain's CDR3 is CASSQAVGSSPYEQYF. The DNA of the CDR3 is TGTGCCAGCAGCCAAGCGGTAGGTAGCAGCCCCTACGAGCAGTACTTC.

Turning to this clone: A read error may account for a junction end that differs from germline. Distinct nucleotide sequences in the sample also encode this CDR3. This rearrangement joins TRBV28 to TRBJ1-1; no definite D call. The germline V gene encodes CDR1 MDHEN and CDR2 SYDVKM. The CDR3 has 12 amino acids. CDR3 region: CASSSTTSEAFF. CDR3 sequence (DNA): TGTGCCAGCAGTTCCACAACTTCTGAAGCTTTTTTT.

The V gene is TRBV5-4, the J gene TRBJ1-1; D ambiguous. CDR1 is SGHNT and CDR2 is YYREEE in the germline V gene (reference sequence). Deletions cut 0 bases from V and 3 bases from J, with 6 bases between. The CDR3 length is 13 residues. CDR3 coding DNA: TGTGCCAGCAGCTTGGGTCAGTACACTGAAGCTTTCTTT. The encoded protein is CASSLGQYTEAFF.

The chain employs TRBV7-2 and TRBJ2-7; no firm D call. V was clipped by 0 bases and J by 5 bases, with 11 bases between them. CDR3 length: 14 amino acids. The germline gives CDR1 SGHTA, CDR2 FQGNSA. The CDR3 is CASSLASVGHEQYF. The CDR3, as DNA: TGTGCCAGCAGCTTAGCCTCGGTGGGTCACGAGCAGTACTTC.

The V call is TRBV28, the J call TRBJ1-2; 7 nucleotides align to TRBD1. V shed 3 bases, J shed 3 bases, and the junction held 4 bases outside the gene matches. The CDR3 length is 14 residues. The germline V gene has CDR1 MDHEN and CDR2 SYDVKM. The CDR3 region has the DNA TGTGCCAGCAGTTTCTCACAGGGGTACTATGGCTACACCTTC. Translation: CASSFSQGYYGYTF.